Listed below are T cell receptor beta chains from one sample, sequenced in a study of control samples from healthy donors and cancer patients. Assay used: immunoSEQ multiplex PCR; TCRdb lists only in-frame clones, some missing. The sample shows about 190,000 clones, over 85% of them seen only once. The sample comprised blood. The receptors shown here come from a man between 18 and 29 years old in good health. CDR3s include the opening cysteine and the closing phenylalanine or tryptophan. The order of the fields is J gene, V gene, CDR3 protein.

TRBJ2-1 TRBV6-1 CASSELQGDSNEQFF
TRBJ1-2 TRBV10-2 CASRDGYGYTF
TRBJ1-5 TRBV6-1 CASSEDRGNQPQHF
TRBJ2-1 TRBV25-1 CASSSLGQGNNEQFF
TRBJ2-3 TRBV5-1 CASATSGGPTDTQYF
TRBJ2-4 TRBV7-9 CASSLGPGAKNIQYF
TRBJ2-1 TRBV19 CASSIFRTGHYNEQFF
TRBJ1-2 TRBV6-7 CASGYRDYGYTF
TRBJ2-7 TRBV5-4 CASSLASGGSYEQYF
TRBJ1-4 TRBV5-6 CASSLFQNEKLFF
TRBJ1-1 TRBV7-9 CASRSTGAEAFF
TRBJ1-6 TRBV30 CAWSVVGVSPLHF
TRBJ2-7 TRBV28 CASSLGGTLTYEQYF
TRBJ1-3 TRBV6-6 CASRAKGDTIYF
TRBJ2-3 TRBV19 CASSFSTDTQYF
TRBJ2-1 TRBV3-1/TRBV3-2 CASSQEKFNEQFF
TRBJ2-5 TRBV6-5 CASSLPGTGQATQYF
TRBJ2-7 TRBV2 CASSADRTYEQYF
TRBJ1-4 TRBV18 CACTGTRREKLFF
TRBJ2-1 TRBV9 CASSAVAGVSYNEQFF
TRBJ2-2 TRBV30 CAWSYPGRSGELFF
TRBJ2-7 TRBV28 CASSLGRVEYF
TRBJ1-2 TRBV18 CASSPGVGHYGYTF
TRBJ1-4 TRBV5-5 CASSHFGQTNEKLFF
TRBJ1-2 TRBV2 CASSKTGSANYGYTF
TRBJ1-6 TRBV18 CASSPYGSENSPLHF
TRBJ1-5 TRBV5-1 CASSPSGVGNQPQHF
TRBJ2-2 TRBV3-1/TRBV3-2 CASSQVDATGELFF
TRBJ2-7 TRBV28 CASSQLGTKTYEQYF
TRBJ1-5 TRBV13 CASSSQGRGNQPQHF
TRBJ2-2 TRBV7-8 CASSLGADRGELFF
TRBJ2-7 TRBV4-1 CASSQERGEAYEQYF
TRBJ2-4 TRBV18 CASSPTGGGNIQYF
TRBJ1-4 TRBV18 CASSPGLPNEKLFF
TRBJ1-6 TRBV27 CASSLYRGVGSPLHF
TRBJ1-2 TRBV6-2/TRBV6-3 CASSYSRGNDPNYGYTF
TRBJ1-5 TRBV6-5 CASSTDRGGNQPQHF
TRBJ2-1 TRBV7-3 CASSRDRNNEQFF